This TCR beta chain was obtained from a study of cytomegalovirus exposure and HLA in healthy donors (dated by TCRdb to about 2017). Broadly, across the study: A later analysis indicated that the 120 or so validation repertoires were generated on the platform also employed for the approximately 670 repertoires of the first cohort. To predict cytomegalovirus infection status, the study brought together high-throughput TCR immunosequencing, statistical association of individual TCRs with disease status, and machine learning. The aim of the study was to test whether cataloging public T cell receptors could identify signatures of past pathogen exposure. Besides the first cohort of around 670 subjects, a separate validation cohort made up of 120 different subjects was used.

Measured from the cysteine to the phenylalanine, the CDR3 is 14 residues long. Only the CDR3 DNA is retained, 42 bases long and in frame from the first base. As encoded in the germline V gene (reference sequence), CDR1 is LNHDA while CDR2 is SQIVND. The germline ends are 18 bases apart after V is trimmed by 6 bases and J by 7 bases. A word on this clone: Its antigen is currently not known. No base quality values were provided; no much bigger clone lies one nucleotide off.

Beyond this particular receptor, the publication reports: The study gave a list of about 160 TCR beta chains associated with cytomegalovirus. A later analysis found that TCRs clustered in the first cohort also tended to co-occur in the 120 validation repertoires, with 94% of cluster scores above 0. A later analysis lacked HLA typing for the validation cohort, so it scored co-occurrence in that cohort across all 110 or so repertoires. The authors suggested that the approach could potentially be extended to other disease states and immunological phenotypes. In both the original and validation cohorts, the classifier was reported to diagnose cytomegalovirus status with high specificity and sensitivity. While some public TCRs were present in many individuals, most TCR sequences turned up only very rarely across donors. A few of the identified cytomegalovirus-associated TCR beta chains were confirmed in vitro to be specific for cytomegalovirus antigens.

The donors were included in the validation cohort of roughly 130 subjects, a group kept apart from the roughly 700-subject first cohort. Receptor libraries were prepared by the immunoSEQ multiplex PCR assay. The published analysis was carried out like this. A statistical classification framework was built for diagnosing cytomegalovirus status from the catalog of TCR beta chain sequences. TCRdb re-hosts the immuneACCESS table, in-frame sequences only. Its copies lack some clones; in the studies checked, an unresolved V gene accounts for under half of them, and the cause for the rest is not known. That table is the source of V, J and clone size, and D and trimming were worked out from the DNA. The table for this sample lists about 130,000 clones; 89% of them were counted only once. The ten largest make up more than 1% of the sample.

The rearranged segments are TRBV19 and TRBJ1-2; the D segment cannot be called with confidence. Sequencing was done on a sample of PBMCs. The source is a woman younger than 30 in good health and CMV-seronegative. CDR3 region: CASSPGSKVCGYTF. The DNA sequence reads TGTGCCAGTAGCCCGGGATCAAAGGTTTGTGGCTACACCTTC.